This TCR beta chain is drawn from a study of OX40 agonist ivuxolimab in advanced cancers. Study as a whole: Ivuxolimab, an antibody acting as an agonist of OX40 (CD134), was used to treat patients. Three patients got partial responses; one had hepatocellular carcinoma and two had cutaneous melanoma.

Whole-study findings and limits: At doses 0.1 to 3.0 mg/kg, CD4+ and CD8+ clones expanded.

About this clone itself: Its target is not known.

Only in-frame clones appear in the TCRdb table, and some are missing; sequencing was by immunoSEQ multiplex PCR. The repertoire includes tens of thousands of clones, 85% to 90% of them detected once, and about 5% sits in the top ten. The CDR3 contains 14 residues. Trimming cost V 1 base and J 5 bases; bases outside gene matches: 2. Germline loops: CDR1 GTSNPN, CDR2 SVGIG (reference sequence). The source of this sequence is an adult with an advanced solid tumor such as melanoma, head and neck, liver or kidney cancer. The sample in question was CD4+ or CD8+ T cells sorted from blood, obtained in a trial of the OX40 agonist ivuxolimab. The chain links TRBV30 to TRBJ2-1, with 10 bases lining up with TRBD2. CDR3 protein: CAWSGLAGNNEQFF. DNA for the CDR3: TGTGCCTGGAGTGGACTAGCGGGTAACAATGAGCAGTTCTTC.